Only a few counts were recorded for the clone carrying this T cell receptor (beta chain). Its antigen is currently unknown. The data are from a study of regulatory T cells in long-lasting Graves disease. Findings of the study overall: It was in persistent disease that TRBV28, TRBJ1-2 and TRBJ2-5 were favored. Persistent Graves' cases showed lower TCR diversity than newly diagnosed cases.

This CDR3 is 15 amino acids long. The germline V gene has CDR1 SGHDT and CDR2 YYEEEE. V lost 1 base and J lost 6, with 13 bases in between. Building the TCR beta libraries relied on iRepertoire HTBI primers, and CDR3 regions underwent Arm-PCR. One entry per CDR3 protein results from TCRdb running MiXCR on the multiplex PCR reads. In the table there are 310,000 or so distinct CDR3 sequences, around a fifth of which are singletons. Time point: persistent/refractory GD, antithyroid drugs over 5 years with positive TRAb. RNA from PBMCs was the source of the TCR library. American Thyroid Association guidelines served as the basis for diagnosing Graves' disease. Staff drew about 10 milliliters of peripheral blood into EDTA tubes.

Sequenced material: peripheral blood mononuclear cells (PBMCs), taken when the disease was refractory, from a patient treated with antithyroid drugs. This chain links TRBV5-6 with TRBJ2-2; D may be TRBD1 or TRBD2 (6 bases each). This TCR was sampled from a female donor with Graves disease. Here the CDR3 DNA reads TGTGCCAGCAGCTTGCAGGCCGGGGGCTCCGGGGAGCTGTTTTTT. This codes for CASSLQAGGSGELFF.